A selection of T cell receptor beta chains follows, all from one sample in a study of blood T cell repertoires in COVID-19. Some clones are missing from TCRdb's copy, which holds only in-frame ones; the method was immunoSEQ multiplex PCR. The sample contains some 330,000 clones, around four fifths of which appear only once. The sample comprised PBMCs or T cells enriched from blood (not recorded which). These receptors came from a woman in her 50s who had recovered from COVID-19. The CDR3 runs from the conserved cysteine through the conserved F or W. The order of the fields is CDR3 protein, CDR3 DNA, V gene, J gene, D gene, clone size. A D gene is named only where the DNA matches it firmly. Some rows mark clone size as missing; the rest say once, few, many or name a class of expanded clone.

CASSSSGALTEAFF,TGTGCCAGCAGCTCGTCAGGGGCCTTGACTGAAGCTTTCTTT,TRBV5-6,TRBJ1-1,.,.
CASSDLKTSREIRHEQFF,TGTGCCAGCAGTGATCTAAAGACTAGCCGGGAAATTCGTCATGAGCAGTTCTTC,TRBV6-4,TRBJ2-1,TRBD2,.
CASRQTGDREAFF,TGTGCCAGCAGACAGACAGGGGATCGGGAAGCTTTCTTT,TRBV7-2,TRBJ1-1,TRBD1,.
CASSSSGGLYYGYTF,TGTGCCAGCAGCAGTAGCGGAGGTCTGTACTATGGCTACACCTTC,TRBV11-3,TRBJ1-2,.,.
CASSFFASEQFF,TGTGCCAGCAGCTTTTTCGCGAGTGAGCAGTTCTTC,TRBV7-2,TRBJ2-1,.,.
CASSLVGPSYEQYF,TGTGCCAGCAGCTTAGTGGGCCCCTCCTACGAGCAGTACTTC,TRBV7-2,TRBJ2-7,.,.
CASSQGGVDGAFF,TGTGCCAGCAGCCAGGGTGGGGTAGATGGAGCTTTCTTT,TRBV5-4,TRBJ1-1,.,.
CASSSGTGVEYEQYF,TGTGCCAGCTCCTCAGGGACAGGGGTCGAATACGAGCAGTACTTC,TRBV18,TRBJ2-7,TRBD1,.
CATSREGARPLHF,TGTGCCACCAGCAGAGAGGGGGCCAGACCCCTCCACTTT,TRBV15,TRBJ1-6,.,once
CASSRTSGRGGETQYF,TGTGCCAGCAGCCGGACTAGCGGGAGGGGGGGGGAGACCCAGTACTTC,TRBV5-4,TRBJ2-5,TRBD2,.
CSVERDPTYGYTF,TGCAGCGTTGAACGGGATCCGACCTATGGCTACACCTTC,TRBV29-1,TRBJ1-2,.,.
CASSLQGIGRSTEAFF,TGCGCCAGCAGTTTACAGGGGATAGGGAGGAGCACTGAAGCTTTCTTT,TRBV5-1,TRBJ1-1,TRBD1,.
CASRDDRGTEAFF,TGTGCCAGCAGAGACGACAGGGGCACTGAAGCTTTCTTT,TRBV2,TRBJ1-1,TRBD1,few
CASSIVSGDEQYF,TGTGCCAGTAGTATAGTTTCGGGGGACGAGCAGTACTTC,TRBV19,TRBJ2-7,.,.
CASSFKAVGTSGRPFCTDTQYF,TGTGCCAGCAGCTTCAAGGCCGTTGGGACTAGCGGGAGACCCTTCTGCACAGATACGCAGTATTTT,TRBV7-3,TRBJ2-3,TRBD2,.
CASRRQGSIYGYTF,TGTGCCAGCAGGAGACAGGGCTCAATCTATGGCTACACCTTC,TRBV6-5,TRBJ1-2,TRBD1,.
CASREGTDTQYF,TGTGCCAGCAGGGAGGGCACAGATACGCAGTATTTT,TRBV6-5,TRBJ2-3,.,.
CASSWRTGDTQYF,TGTGCCAGCAGTTGGAGGACAGGGGATACGCAGTATTTT,TRBV6-5,TRBJ2-3,TRBD1,.
CATSRDSTKAGLRNTEAFF,TGTGCCACCAGCAGAGATTCAACCAAGGCGGGTTTAAGGAACACTGAAGCTTTCTTT,TRBV15,TRBJ1-1,.,.
CTSSIVPTRGIDQPQHF,TGTACCAGCAGCATTGTCCCAACCAGGGGAATCGATCAGCCCCAGCATTTT,TRBV27,TRBJ1-5,.,.
CASSPSGRVGTEAFF,TGTGCCAGCAGTCCTTCGGGAAGGGTGGGCACTGAAGCTTTCTTT,TRBV27,TRBJ1-1,.,.
CATDSFWTEAFF,TGTGCCACCGACTCCTTTTGGACTGAAGCTTTCTTT,TRBV19,TRBJ1-1,.,.
CASSVTPGQGARQQYF,TGTGCCAGCAGCGTAACCCCGGGACAGGGGGCTAGGCAGCAGTACTTC,TRBV7-6,TRBJ2-7,TRBD1,.
CASSSTWTSGGLGNEQFF,TGTGCCAGCAGCTCGACCTGGACTAGCGGGGGCTTAGGGAATGAGCAGTTCTTC,TRBV5-4,TRBJ2-1,TRBD2,.
CASSPSLGGTYGDTQYF,TGTGCCAGCAGCCCGTCCCTAGGGGGTACATACGGGGATACGCAGTATTTT,TRBV7-9,TRBJ2-3,.,.
CASSLGGEANTEAFF,TGTGCCAGCAGCTTAGGAGGGGAGGCGAACACTGAAGCTTTCTTT,TRBV11-3,TRBJ1-1,.,.
CASSPYRGRNTEAFF,TGTGCCAGCAGTCCCTACAGGGGTCGAAACACTGAAGCTTTCTTT,TRBV6-2/TRBV6-3,TRBJ1-1,TRBD1,.
CASSRGTVEAFF,TGTGCCAGCAGTCGTGGGACAGTTGAAGCTTTCTTT,TRBV12-3/TRBV12-4,TRBJ1-1,TRBD1,once
CASSLVSGFVGGEQFF,TGCGCCAGCAGCTTGGTCTCGGGGTTTGTGGGGGGTGAGCAGTTCTTC,TRBV5-1,TRBJ2-1,.,.
CASGTLAGSYGYTF,TGTGCTAGTGGTACCCTGGCAGGATCCTATGGCTACACCTTC,TRBV12-5,TRBJ1-2,.,.
CASSPRGRVDGYTF,TGTGCCAGCAGCCCCAGGGGGCGCGTGGATGGCTACACCTTC,TRBV9,TRBJ1-2,TRBD1,.
CASSFGTGDIYGYTF,TGTGCCAGCAGCTTCGGGACAGGGGATATCTATGGCTACACCTTC,TRBV6-5,TRBJ1-2,TRBD1,.
CASGQADTQYF,TGTGCCAGCGGACAGGCAGATACGCAGTATTTT,TRBV11-3,TRBJ2-3,TRBD1,.
CASRSPETGAGSEAFF,TGTGCCAGCAGATCGCCGGAGACAGGGGCGGGTTCTGAAGCTTTCTTT,TRBV2,TRBJ1-1,TRBD1,.
CASSVVSTGELFF,TGTGCCAGCAGCGTAGTTAGCACCGGGGAGCTGTTTTTT,TRBV9,TRBJ2-2,.,.
CASSQTVGVINEQFF,TGTGCCAGCAGTCAGACAGTGGGCGTTATCAATGAGCAGTTCTTC,TRBV28,TRBJ2-1,.,.
CAWSALAVSTDTQYF,TGTGCCTGGAGTGCCCTAGCGGTTAGCACAGATACGCAGTATTTT,TRBV30,TRBJ2-3,TRBD2,.
CASSEAYGTEAFF,TGTGCCAGCAGTGAAGCGTACGGGACTGAAGCTTTCTTT,TRBV6-1,TRBJ1-1,.,.
CASSLVDRGRTNYGYTF,TGTGCCAGCAGCTTGGTAGACAGGGGGAGGACTAACTATGGCTACACCTTC,TRBV5-6,TRBJ1-2,TRBD1,few
CASSISSGESYEQYF,TGTGCCAGTAGTATTTCTAGCGGGGAGTCCTACGAGCAGTACTTC,TRBV19,TRBJ2-7,TRBD2,once
CAWSASGETGELFF,TGTGCCTGGAGTGCTTCAGGGGAGACCGGGGAGCTGTTTTTT,TRBV30,TRBJ2-2,.,.
CASSPEGTGGGEKLFF,TGCGCCAGCAGCCCCGAGGGTACAGGGGGCGGTGAAAAACTGTTTTTT,TRBV4-1,TRBJ1-4,TRBD1,.
CASSELVGNQPQHF,TGTGCCAGCAGTGAACTGGTCGGGAATCAGCCCCAGCATTTT,TRBV2,TRBJ1-5,.,.
CASGAGVNVGETQYF,TGTGCCAGCGGCGCGGGGGTAAACGTCGGAGAGACCCAGTACTTC,TRBV5-8,TRBJ2-5,TRBD2,.
CASSRDRDFNEQYF,TGCGCCAGCAGCCGGGACAGGGATTTCAACGAGCAGTACTTC,TRBV5-1,TRBJ2-7,TRBD1,.
CASSGGLPSVGELFF,TGTGCCAGTAGTGGGGGACTCCCAAGTGTCGGGGAGCTGTTTTTT,TRBV19,TRBJ2-2,.,.
CASSDLAGGYGSDGYTF,TGTGCCAGCAGTGATTTGGCGGGTGGTTACGGATCTGATGGCTACACCTTC,TRBV25-1,TRBJ1-2,.,few
CASSLTGANYGYTF,TGTGCCAGCAGTTTAACGGGGGCTAACTATGGCTACACCTTC,TRBV27,TRBJ1-2,.,once
CASSGPPGGRSVNEQYF,TGTGCCAGCAGTGGCCCCCCGGGGGGGCGGAGTGTGAACGAGCAGTACTTC,TRBV2,TRBJ2-7,TRBD2,.
CASSFDRINEKLFF,TGTGCCAGTAGTTTCGACAGAATTAATGAAAAACTGTTTTTT,TRBV19,TRBJ1-4,.,.
CASSQRGISGLGTEAFF,TGTGCCAGCAGTCAGCGGGGCATCTCTGGGTTGGGCACTGAAGCTTTCTTT,TRBV5-4,TRBJ1-1,.,.